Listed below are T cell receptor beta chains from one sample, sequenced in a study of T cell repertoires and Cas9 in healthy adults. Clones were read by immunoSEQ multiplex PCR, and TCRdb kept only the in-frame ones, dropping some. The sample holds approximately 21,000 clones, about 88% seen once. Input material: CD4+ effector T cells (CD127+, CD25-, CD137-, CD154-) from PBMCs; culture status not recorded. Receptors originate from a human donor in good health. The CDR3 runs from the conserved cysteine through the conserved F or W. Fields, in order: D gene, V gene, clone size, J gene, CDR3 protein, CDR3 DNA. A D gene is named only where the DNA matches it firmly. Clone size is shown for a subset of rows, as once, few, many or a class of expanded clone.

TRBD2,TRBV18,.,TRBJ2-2,CASSPLLARNTGELFF,TGTGCCAGCTCACCACTACTAGCGAGGAACACCGGGGAGCTGTTTTTT
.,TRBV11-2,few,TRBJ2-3,CASSLALGRQYF,TGTGCCAGCAGCTTAGCCCTTGGGCGGCAGTATTTT
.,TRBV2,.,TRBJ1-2,CASSVQRAGGYGYTF,TGTGCCAGCAGTGTACAGCGGGCGGGCGGGTATGGCTACACCTTC
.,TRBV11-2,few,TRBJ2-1,CASSKIGRSDEQFF,TGTGCCAGCAGCAAAATCGGACGGTCGGATGAGCAGTTCTTC
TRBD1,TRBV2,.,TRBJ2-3,CASRLPRGTGYTDTQYF,TGTGCCAGCAGACTACCCCGAGGGACAGGCTACACAGATACGCAGTATTTT
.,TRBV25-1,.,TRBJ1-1,CASSPAGGATEAFF,TGTGCCAGCAGTCCTGCGGGGGGGGCCACTGAAGCTTTCTTT
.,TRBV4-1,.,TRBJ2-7,CASSRGATYEQYF,TGCGCCAGCAGCCGAGGAGCAACCTACGAGCAGTACTTC
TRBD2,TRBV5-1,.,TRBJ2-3,CASSLAVAGGEDTQYF,TGCGCCAGCAGCTTGGCCGTAGCGGGGGGAGAAGATACGCAGTATTTT
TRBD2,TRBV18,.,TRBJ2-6,CASSSYLRLAGYSGANVLTF,TGTGCCAGCTCATCCTACCTCCGACTAGCGGGGTACTCTGGGGCCAACGTCCTGACTTTC
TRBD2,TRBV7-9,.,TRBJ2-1,CASSTFSGGANEQFF,TGTGCCAGCAGCACCTTTAGCGGGGGGGCCAATGAGCAGTTCTTC
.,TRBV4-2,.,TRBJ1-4,CASSQDQVREKLFF,TGTGCCAGCAGCCAAGATCAAGTAAGGGAAAAACTGTTTTTT
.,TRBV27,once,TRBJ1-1,CASSLRGGGSTEAFF,TGTGCCAGCAGTCTTAGAGGGGGAGGTAGTACTGAAGCTTTCTTT
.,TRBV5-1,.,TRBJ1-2,CASSSRLGGYTF,TGCGCCAGCAGCTCCCGCCTCGGGGGCTACACCTTC
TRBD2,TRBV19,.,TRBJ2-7,CASSIGPAGGLTYEQYF,TGTGCCAGTAGTATAGGGCCAGCGGGGGGATTAACCTACGAGCAGTACTTC
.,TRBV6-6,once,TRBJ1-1,CASRNREANTEAFF,TGTGCCAGCAGGAACAGGGAAGCGAACACTGAAGCTTTCTTT
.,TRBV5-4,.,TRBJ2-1,CASSLITGINEQFF,TGTGCCAGCAGCTTGATTACAGGTATCAATGAGCAGTTCTTC
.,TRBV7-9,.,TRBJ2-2,CASSLWLGAIAGELFF,TGTGCCAGCAGCTTATGGCTGGGGGCAATCGCCGGGGAGCTGTTTTTT
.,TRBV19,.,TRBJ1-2,CASSIRDPSGGYTF,TGTGCCAGTAGTATCCGGGACCCAAGCGGTGGCTACACCTTC
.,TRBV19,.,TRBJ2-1,CASSIRGAFGQDNEQFF,TGTGCCAGTAGTATCCGGGGGGCCTTCGGACAAGACAATGAGCAGTTCTTC
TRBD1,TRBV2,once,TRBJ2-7,CASSFGTGGYEQYF,TGTGCCAGCAGTTTCGGGACAGGGGGTTACGAGCAGTACTTC
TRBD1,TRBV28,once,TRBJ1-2,CASSFDRDYGYTF,TGTGCCAGCAGTTTTGACAGGGATTATGGCTACACCTTC
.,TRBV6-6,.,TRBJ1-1,CASSFRERGNTEAFF,TGTGCCAGCAGTTTTAGGGAAAGGGGGAACACTGAAGCTTTCTTT
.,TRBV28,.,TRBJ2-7,CASSWGGIYEQYF,TGTGCCAGCAGTTGGGGCGGAATCTACGAGCAGTACTTC
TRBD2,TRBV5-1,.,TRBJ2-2,CASRASLAGANTGELFF,TGCGCCAGCAGAGCGTCCCTAGCGGGGGCGAACACCGGGGAGCTGTTTTTT
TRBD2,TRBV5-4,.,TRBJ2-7,CASSQSGGQQYEQYF,TGTGCCAGCAGCCAGAGCGGGGGTCAACAATACGAGCAGTACTTC
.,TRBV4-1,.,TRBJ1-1,CASSREGEAFF,TGCGCCAGCAGCCGGGAGGGAGAAGCTTTCTTT
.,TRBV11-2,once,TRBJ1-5,CASSTYSNQPQHF,TGTGCCAGCAGTACTTATAGCAATCAGCCCCAGCATTTT
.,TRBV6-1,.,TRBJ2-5,CASRSGAGETQYF,TGTGCCAGCAGGTCGGGCGCAGGGGAGACCCAGTACTTC
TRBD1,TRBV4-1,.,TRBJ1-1,CASSQGGQGAPEAFF,TGCGCCAGCAGCCAAGGGGGACAGGGGGCGCCTGAAGCTTTCTTT
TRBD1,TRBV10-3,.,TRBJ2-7,CAISRGTAQDYEQYF,TGTGCCATCAGTAGGGGGACAGCACAGGACTACGAGCAGTACTTC
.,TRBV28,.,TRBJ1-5,CASRGWRSNQPQHF,TGTGCCAGCAGGGGGTGGCGGAGCAATCAGCCCCAGCATTTT
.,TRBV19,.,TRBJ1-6,CATKGQGGNSPLHF,TGTGCCACCAAGGGCCAGGGTGGTAATTCACCCCTCCACTTT
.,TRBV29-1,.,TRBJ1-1,CSVGGQGAEAFF,TGCAGCGTCGGAGGGCAGGGAGCTGAAGCTTTCTTT
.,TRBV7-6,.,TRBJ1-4,CASSLDGLKNEKLFF,TGTGCCAGCAGCTTAGACGGGTTAAAGAATGAAAAACTGTTTTTT
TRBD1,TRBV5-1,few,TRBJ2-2,CASSLHGTGGANTGELFF,TGCGCCAGCAGCTTACATGGGACAGGGGGCGCAAACACCGGGGAGCTGTTTTTT
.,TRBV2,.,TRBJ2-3,CASSRAGAESDTQYF,TGTGCCAGCAGTCGGGCGGGGGCAGAGTCAGATACGCAGTATTTT
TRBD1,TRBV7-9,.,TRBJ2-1,CASSRDRGSSYNEQFF,TGTGCCAGCAGCCGGGACAGGGGGAGCTCCTACAATGAGCAGTTCTTC
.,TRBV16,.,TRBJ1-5,CASSQYSRGAFGNQPQHF,TGTGCCAGCAGCCAATATTCCAGGGGAGCTTTCGGCAATCAGCCCCAGCATTTT
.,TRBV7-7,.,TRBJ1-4,CASSPGVAPNEKLFF,TGTGCCAGCAGCCCCGGCGTGGCACCTAATGAAAAACTGTTTTTT
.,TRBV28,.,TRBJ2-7,CASSLVGQPYEQYF,TGTGCCAGCAGTTTAGTAGGACAGCCCTACGAGCAGTACTTC